One sample yielded the 14 T cell receptor beta chains listed below, sequenced in a study of shared clonotypes between healthy human individuals. Using immunoSEQ multiplex PCR, the repertoire was profiled, and TCRdb retains in-frame clones only, with some absent. The sample lists about 480,000 clones; 70% to 80% were seen once. Material: PBMCs. These receptors were collected from a woman aged 40 to 50 in good health. Some clones in this sample may be carry-over from other donors' samples.

CDR3 DNA: TGTGCCATCAGTGCTTTAGGGACACTGGGTGAGGAGACCCAGTACTTC. Protein: CAISALGTLGEETQYF. The chain links TRBV10-3 to TRBJ2-5, with a possible D match to TRBD1 (6 bases). Germline V gene lookup returns CDR1 ENHRY and CDR2 SYGVKD. This CDR3 has 16 amino acids. Trimming left V 4 bases short and J 5 bases short, with 20 bases between.

The chain is built from TRBV6-5 and TRBJ2-7; D is unresolved. The CDR3 has 13 amino acids. V gave up 2 bases and J gave up 3 bases, with 8 bases separating them. Germline-derived CDR1 and CDR2 are MNHEY and SVGAGI. This chain's CDR3 is CASSYRLGYEQYF. Written as DNA, the CDR3 is TGTGCCAGCAGTTACAGGTTGGGCTACGAGCAGTACTTC.

The V and J genes are TRBV27 and TRBJ2-5, with D maybe TRBD2 (6 bases). The CDR3 runs to 13 residues. The V gene lost 6 bases and the J gene lost 5 bases, with 13 bases spanning the gap. CDR1 is MNHEY, CDR2 SMNVEV, per germline (reference sequence). The CDR3 reads CASRMGGLETQYF. DNA for the CDR3: TGTGCCAGCAGGATGGGGGGTCTGGAGACCCAGTACTTC.

This chain links TRBV7-6 with TRBJ2-2, with D tentatively TRBD2 (6 bases). The CDR3 has 18 residues. Germline V gene lookup returns CDR1 SGHVS and CDR2 FNYEAQ. Deletions cut 5 bases from V and 6 bases from J, with 25 bases between. In DNA, the CDR3 is TGTGCCAGCAGCGTATCAAGTGGGGGACTTTCTCCACCCGGGGAGCTGTTTTTT. Protein: CASSVSSGGLSPPGELFF.

This clone was counted between two and nine times. The chain links TRBV10-2 to TRBJ2-1, with D possibly TRBD2 on 5 matching bases. V lost 3 bases and J lost 12, with 15 bases in between. This CDR3 spans 13 amino acids. The V gene's germline CDR1 is WSHSY and CDR2 SAAADI. The CDR3 here is CASSDRRTGMQFF. CDR3 sequence (DNA): TGCGCCAGCAGTGATAGACGGACTGGCATGCAGTTCTTC.

V gene TRBV5-4 combines with J gene TRBJ1-4; TRBD1 aligns across 11 bases. Germline CDR1 reads SGHNT; CDR2 reads YYREEE (reference sequence). Germline trimming cut 2 bases from V and 6 bases from J; bases unmatched to any gene: 9. The CDR3 is 17 residues long. CDR3: CASSFRTGGLSDEKLFF. The CDR3 DNA follows: TGTGCCAGCAGCTTCCGGACAGGGGGCTTATCGGATGAAAAACTGTTTTTT.

Worth noting for this clone: Other nucleotide sequences in the sample specify the same CDR3. This chain connects TRBV28 to TRBJ1-1; unclear D gene. The CDR3 loop spans 11 amino acids. The V gene's germline CDR1 is MDHEN and CDR2 SYDVKM. Trimming cost V 6 bases and J 3 bases, with 5 bases left between them. CDR3 residues: CASSLYTEAFF. The DNA for the CDR3 is TGTGCCAGCAGCCTTTACACTGAAGCTTTCTTT. Complete variable domain (other parts from reference TRBV28 and TRBJ1-1): DVKVTQSSRYLVKRTGEKVFLECVQDMDHENMFWYRQDPGLGLRLIYFSYDVKMKEKGDIPEGYSVSREKKERFSLILESASTNQTSMYLCASSLYTEAFFGQGTRLTVV.

The gene calls are TRBV18 and TRBJ2-7, with 10 bases aligning to TRBD1. V lost 7 bases, J lost 4 bases, and 10 bases stayed unmatched. The germline gives CDR1 KGHSH, CDR2 LQKENI. The CDR3 length is 15 residues. The CDR3 DNA reads TGTGCCAGCTGGGCGGGACAGGGGAAAGGTTACGAGCAGTACTTC. Protein: CASWAGQGKGYEQYF.

This clone has just one count. The chain carries TRBV19 and TRBJ2-7, with 12 bases that match TRBD1. V shed 6 bases, J shed 6 bases, and the junction held 9 bases outside the gene matches. Per germline, CDR1 LNHDA and CDR2 SQIVND (reference sequence). The CDR3 runs 15 residues. CDR3 region: CASRSRDRGLGEQYF. DNA of the CDR3: TGTGCCAGTAGGTCCCGGGACAGGGGGCTTGGCGAGCAGTACTTC.

This chain uses TRBV9 with TRBJ1-1; 9 nucleotides line up with TRBD1. The CDR3 consists of 17 residues. Trimming removed 0 bases from V and 4 bases from J; junction bases left unmatched: 10. The germline V gene encodes CDR1 SGDLS and CDR2 YYNGEE. CDR3 coding DNA: TGTGCCAGCAGCGTAGTCCCGGGACAGGGAAGGTTCACTGAAGCTTTCTTT. Its translation: CASSVVPGQGRFTEAFF.

The CDR3, as DNA: TGTGCCAGCAGTTCCATTCCAGTCTACGAGCAGTACTTC. Its translation is CASSSIPVYEQYF. The gene calls are TRBV28 and TRBJ2-7; no clear D gene. Germline V CDR1 and CDR2: MDHEN, SYDVKM. The V gene lost 4 bases and the J gene lost 3 bases, with 10 bases spanning the gap. This CDR3 is 13 amino acids long.

This clone was recorded once. The missing conserved phenylalanine or tryptophan at the end of this CDR3 makes a read error likely. This rearrangement joins TRBV5-1 to TRBJ1-1, with unresolved D. V shed 0 bases and J shed 6 bases, with 15 bases lying between them. CDR1 is SGHRS and CDR2 is YFSETQ in the germline V gene. The CDR3 sequence is 15 residues long. CDR3 coding DNA: TGCGCCAGCAGCTTGGGCAGTGGAGCCAGAGCTGAAGCTTTCTCT. Encoded protein: CASSLGSGARAEAFS.

V is TRBV2 and J is TRBJ1-2; D remains unclear. The CDR3 consists of 13 residues. Per germline, CDR1 SNHLY and CDR2 FYNNEI. Trimming stripped 6 bases from V and 3 bases from J, with 11 bases between. The CDR3 nucleotides read TGTGCCAGCAGAGACGACGGGTACTATGGCTACACCTTC. Encoded protein: CASRDDGYYGYTF.

V is TRBV7-3 and J is TRBJ2-3; the match to TRBD2 covers 7 bases. The CDR3 has 17 residues. Trimming cost V 0 bases and J 1 base; bases outside gene matches: 7. Germline values: CDR1 SGHTA, CDR2 FQGTGA. The CDR3 sequence: CASSLTPLAGGTDTQYF. CDR3 nucleotide sequence: TGTGCCAGCAGCTTAACGCCACTCGCGGGGGGCACAGATACGCAGTATTTT.